A single sample gave rise to the 32 T cell receptor beta chains below, sequenced in a study of cytomegalovirus exposure and HLA in healthy donors. Primers included in the PCR were 60 Vbeta and 13 Jbeta primers. This table comes from immunoSEQ multiplex PCR, and its TCRdb copy is limited to in-frame clones, with some not included. The sample has tens of thousands of clones, approximately 60% seen once. Sequencing was done on a sample of PBMCs. The receptors stem from a male donor in good health and CMV-seropositive.

The chain joins TRBV10-3 to TRBJ1-1; D uncertain. Germline loops: CDR1 ENHRY, CDR2 SYGVKD. V lost 3 bases and J lost 9, with 8 bases in between. The CDR3 has 11 amino acids. For the CDR3, the DNA is TGTGCCATCAGTGATACGGAGAAAGCTTTCTTT. This encodes CAISDTEKAFF.

V and J are TRBV5-1 and TRBJ1-4; 7 nucleotides match TRBD1. Looked up from germline, CDR1 is SGHRS and CDR2 is YFSETQ. Losses at the gene ends were 0 bases for V and 8 bases for J; bases not matched to a gene: 4. There are 14 residues in the CDR3. CDR3 sequence (DNA): TGCGCCAGCAGCTTGGCGGCACAGGGGGAAAAACTGTTTTTT. Translating it yields CASSLAAQGEKLFF. The whole variable domain, filled in from reference TRBV5-1 and TRBJ1-4, reads KAGVTQTPRYLIKTRGQQVTLSCSPISGHRSVSWYQQTPGQGLQFLFEYFSETQRNKGNFPGRFSGRQFSNSRSEMNVSTLELGDSALYLCASSLAAQGEKLFFGSGTQLSVL.

V usage is TRBV13 and J usage is TRBJ2-2, with D possibly being TRBD1 (5 bases). The V end lost 5 bases, the J end lost 5 bases, and 9 bases lay between the germline ends. Looked up from germline, CDR1 is PRHDT and CDR2 is FYEKMQ (reference sequence). The CDR3 extends over 13 amino acids. The chain's CDR3 is CASSPQGTGELFF. CDR3 bases: TGTGCCAGCAGCCCCCAGGGAACCGGGGAGCTGTTTTTT.

The V and J genes are TRBV11-3 and TRBJ1-4; unclear D gene. Germline V gene data show CDR1 as SGHNT and CDR2 as YENEEA. The CDR3 has 11 amino acids. Trimming stripped 0 bases from V and 14 bases from J, with 7 bases between. CDR3 DNA: TGTGCCAGCAGCTTAGAGGGCCACCTGTTTTTT. Protein product: CASSLEGHLFF.

This chain uses TRBV5-1 with TRBJ1-3; 8 bases are a match to TRBD1. Germline loops: CDR1 SGHRS, CDR2 YFSETQ. The CDR3 contains 19 residues. J lost 0 bases, V lost 4 bases, and 15 bases had no gene match. Here the CDR3 reads CASSLSPGTGLSSGNTIYF. In nucleotides, the CDR3 is TGCGCCAGCAGCCTCTCCCCCGGGACAGGCCTTTCCTCTGGAAACACCATATATTTT.

This sequence joins TRBV11-3 and TRBJ2-7, with 8 bases identical to TRBD1. Germline values: CDR1 SGHNT, CDR2 YENEEA. The ends lost 6 bases at V and 1 base at J; junction bases unmatched: 5. This CDR3 region has 14 residues. The CDR3 loop is CASSRTGSSYEQYF. The CDR3 DNA sequence: TGTGCCAGCAGTAGGACAGGGTCTTCCTACGAGCAGTACTTC. Filled out from reference TRBV11-3 and TRBJ2-7, the complete variable domain reads EAGVVQSPRYKIIEKKQPVAFWCNPISGHNTLYWYLQNLGQGPELLIRYENEEAVDDSQLPKDRFSAERLKGVDSTLKIQPAELGDSAVYLCASSRTGSSYEQYFGPGTRLTVT.

This clone was counted only a few times. The chain combines TRBV5-6 with TRBJ1-2; the match to TRBD1 covers 7 bases. Germline lookup yields CDR1 SGHDT and CDR2 YYEEEE. This CDR3 is built from 13 residues. After removal of 3 bases from V and 8 bases from J, the junction contained 7 bases not matched to a gene. The CDR3 here is CASSWTGKEGYTF. Here the CDR3 DNA reads TGTGCCAGCAGCTGGACAGGCAAAGAGGGCTACACCTTC.

The chain uses TRBV7-9 and TRBJ1-2, with 9 bases matching TRBD1. The CDR3 runs 14 residues. CDR1 and CDR2 (germline): SEHNR, FQNEAQ (reference sequence). After removal of 5 bases from V and 4 bases from J, the junction contained 5 bases not matched to a gene. CDR3 amino acids: CASSRQGQGYGYTF. Here the CDR3 DNA reads TGTGCCAGCAGCCGCCAGGGACAGGGCTATGGCTACACCTTC.

This chain connects TRBV5-1 to TRBJ2-7; 9 nucleotides match TRBD2. CDR1 is SGHRS and CDR2 is YFSETQ in the germline V gene. The CDR3 runs to 15 residues. V lost 0 bases and J lost 6; bases outside the gene matches: 7. The CDR3 DNA sequence: TGCGCCAGCAGCTTGGATGCAGCGGGAGGAGGCGAGCAGTACTTC. This sequence encodes CASSLDAAGGGEQYF.

The chain recombines TRBV7-3 with TRBJ2-7; TRBD2 might be the D (5 bases). Germline V gives CDR1 SGHTA, CDR2 FQGTGA. The CDR3 is made up of 15 amino acids. The V and J ends lost 1 base and 2 bases respectively, with 12 bases between them. The chain's CDR3 is CASSLRSGTPYEQYF. The DNA of the CDR3 is TGTGCCAGCAGCTTAAGAAGCGGAACCCCCTACGAGCAGTACTTC.

This chain uses TRBV29-1 with TRBJ1-1; TRBD1 is a possible D gene (5 bases). Germline CDR1 and CDR2: SQVTM and ANQGSEA. The CDR3 loop spans 13 amino acids. V lost 5 bases to trimming and J lost 4 bases, with 14 bases between them. CDR3 in DNA: TGCAGCGTTTTGCCCCGGAGGGGCACTGAAGCTTTCTTT. Encoded protein: CSVLPRRGTEAFF.

V usage is TRBV9 and J usage is TRBJ1-2; a weak D match, TRBD1 (5 bases). The V end was cut by 0 bases, the J end by 0 bases, with 9 bases between. Germline assignment: CDR1 SGDLS and CDR2 YYNGEE. The CDR3 has 15 amino acids. The CDR3 region is CASSVGRASNYGYTF. The DNA of the CDR3 is TGTGCCAGCAGCGTAGGCAGGGCTTCTAACTATGGCTACACCTTC.

A few counts support this clone. The chain has TRBV30 and TRBJ1-5; TRBD1 matches at 12 bases. J lost 2 bases, V lost 3 bases, and 14 bases had no gene match. CDR3 length equals 19 residues. The germline gives CDR1 GTSNPN, CDR2 SVGIG (reference sequence). This chain's CDR3 is CAWSPPGQGAIGGNQPQHF. CDR3 sequence (DNA): TGTGCCTGGAGCCCACCGGGACAGGGGGCGATCGGGGGCAATCAGCCCCAGCATTTT.

This clone was counted between two and nine times. The chain uses TRBV9 and TRBJ1-3; D remains unclear. CDR3 length: 12 residues. In germline, CDR1 is SGDLS, CDR2 YYNGEE. The V gene lost 7 bases and the J gene lost 0 bases, with 5 bases spanning the gap. The CDR3: CASLGSGNTIYF. The CDR3, as DNA: TGTGCCAGCCTCGGCTCTGGAAACACCATATATTTT.

The chain recombines TRBV5-1 with TRBJ1-2; 10 nucleotides line up with TRBD1. The CDR3 is made up of 16 amino acids. Germline CDR1 reads SGHRS; CDR2 reads YFSETQ. V lost 4 bases, J lost 4 bases, and 10 bases stayed unmatched. The CDR3 DNA sequence: TGCGCCAGCAGCGGTGGGACAGGGGATATAAGCTATGGCTACACCTTC. It specifies CASSGGTGDISYGYTF. Together with reference TRBV5-1 and TRBJ1-2, the CDR3 gives the full variable domain: KAGVTQTPRYLIKTRGQQVTLSCSPISGHRSVSWYQQTPGQGLQFLFEYFSETQRNKGNFPGRFSGRQFSNSRSEMNVSTLELGDSALYLCASSGGTGDISYGYTFGSGTRLTVV.

The chain has TRBV27 and TRBJ1-1, with no clear D. CDR3 length: 13 amino acids. Germline CDR1 is MNHEY and CDR2 is SMNVEV (reference sequence). The ends were cut back, 5 bases at V and 4 bases at J, with 11 bases in the middle. This CDR3 reads CASSLGEGTEAFF. DNA for the CDR3: TGTGCCAGCAGTCTCGGTGAGGGCACTGAAGCTTTCTTT.

The chain couples TRBV30 to TRBJ2-7; tentative D call: TRBD2 (5 bases). V lost 3 bases to trimming and J lost 6 bases, with 18 bases between them. Germline V lookup: CDR1 GTSNPN, CDR2 SVGIG (reference sequence). The CDR3 covers 14 residues. CDR3 coding DNA: TGTGCCTGGAGAGTACGGGGTCTAAGGACCGAGCAGTACTTC. This translates into CAWRVRGLRTEQYF.

The genes are TRBV9 and TRBJ2-1; 7 positions match TRBD1. Trimming cost V 3 bases and J 10 bases; bases outside gene matches: 10. Germline V lookup: CDR1 SGDLS, CDR2 YYNGEE. The CDR3 spans 14 residues. In DNA form, the CDR3 reads TGTGCCAGCAGCGACCCAGGGGGACCCGGGGAGCAGTTCTTC. Translating it yields CASSDPGGPGEQFF.

This clone was seen a handful of times. The chain joins TRBV27 to TRBJ2-7; D is perhaps TRBD1 (6 bases). V was trimmed by 4 bases and J by 1 base, leaving 17 bases between them. The germline gives CDR1 MNHEY, CDR2 SMNVEV (reference sequence). CDR3 size: 16 residues. The CDR3 protein is CASSSRWGQESYEQYF. The CDR3 DNA is TGTGCCAGCAGTTCCCGATGGGGGCAAGAGTCCTACGAGCAGTACTTC.

The chain recombines TRBV7-3 with TRBJ2-2, with TRBD1 as a possible D gene (6 bases). The germline V gene has CDR1 SGHTA and CDR2 FQGTGA. The CDR3 has 12 residues. V shed 5 bases and J shed 11 bases, with 12 bases lying between them. CDR3 sequence (DNA): TGTGCCAGCAGCCTTGGGACACGAGAGCTGTTTTTT. Translated: CASSLGTRELFF.

This clone was seen once. The chain uses TRBV5-1 and TRBJ2-1; the D gene is possibly TRBD1 (5 bases). Germline V gives CDR1 SGHRS, CDR2 YFSETQ. The CDR3 is 15 residues long. Trimming left V 3 bases short and J 6 bases short, with 16 bases between. CDR3 nucleotide sequence: TGCGCCAGCAGCTGGACCCAGGGAAGGGGCAATGAGCAGTTCTTC. Encoded protein: CASSWTQGRGNEQFF.

The chain has TRBV27 and TRBJ2-7; 9 bases align to TRBD2. Germline V gene data show CDR1 as MNHEY and CDR2 as SMNVEV (reference sequence). With V trimmed by 3 bases and J by 6 bases, 12 bases remained unmatched. The CDR3 sequence is 16 residues long. For the CDR3, the DNA is TGTGCCAGCAGTTTGGGCCTAGCGGGATATCCCGGCGAGCAGTACTTC. It is translated as CASSLGLAGYPGEQYF.

V and J are TRBV11-1 and TRBJ2-2; unclear D gene. Germline loops: CDR1 SGHAT, CDR2 FQDESV (reference sequence). The CDR3 has 15 residues. V was cut by 2 bases and J by 0 bases, with 7 bases left in between. CDR3 DNA: TGTGCCAGCAGCTTAAGCCTCGCGAACACCGGGGAGCTGTTTTTT. Protein product: CASSLSLANTGELFF.

V usage is TRBV15 and J usage is TRBJ2-5, with a tentative D call TRBD1 (5 bases). The V end lost 0 bases, the J end lost 2 bases, and 10 bases lay between the germline ends. Looked up from germline, CDR1 is LNHNV and CDR2 is YYDKDF (reference sequence). The CDR3 is 15 amino acids. CDR3 amino acids: CATSRELTEQETQYF. CDR3 nucleotide sequence: TGTGCCACCAGCAGAGAGCTGACAGAACAAGAGACCCAGTACTTC.

This chain joins TRBV28 and TRBJ1-2; TRBD1 agrees at 9 bases. Germline trimming cut 3 bases from V and 8 bases from J; bases unmatched to any gene: 7. The V gene's germline CDR1 is MDHEN and CDR2 SYDVKM. The CDR3 loop spans 14 amino acids. The CDR3 DNA follows: TGTGCCAGCAGTTTCCCAAGACAGGGGGGCGGCTACACCTTC. Residues: CASSFPRQGGGYTF.

This clone came up a few times. This chain uses TRBV18 with TRBJ2-7; no definite D call. V was cut by 1 base and J by 3 bases, with 10 bases left in between. This CDR3 comprises 14 residues. From germline, CDR1 is KGHSH and CDR2 LQKENI. CDR3 in amino acids: CASSPRAEDYEQYF. The CDR3 bases are TGTGCCAGCTCACCACGGGCTGAAGACTACGAGCAGTACTTC.

A few counts support this clone. The chain is built from TRBV9 and TRBJ2-3; 7 bases fit TRBD2. The CDR3 consists of 16 residues. The J segment lost 0 bases and the V segment lost 1 base, leaving 5 bases of the junction unmatched. Germline CDR1 reads SGDLS; CDR2 reads YYNGEE. DNA for the CDR3: TGTGCCAGCAGCGTACCACTAGCGTCTAGCACAGATACGCAGTATTTT. The encoded protein is CASSVPLASSTDTQYF.

The chain recombines TRBV5-4 with TRBJ2-1, with D possibly being TRBD2 (5 bases). Between the trimmed V and J ends, which lost 6 bases and 6 bases, there was a span of 19 bases. Germline V CDR1 and CDR2: SGHNT, YYREEE (reference sequence). The CDR3 length is 15 residues. In DNA form, the CDR3 reads TGTGCCAGCACCCTTGTTCGGGGTACGGCCAATGAGCAGTTCTTC. Its translation is CASTLVRGTANEQFF.

This chain connects TRBV11-2 to TRBJ2-5, with unresolved D. V was trimmed by 5 bases and J by 2 bases, leaving 15 bases between them. Germline V lookup: CDR1 SGHAT, CDR2 FQNNGV. The CDR3 extends over 15 amino acids. The CDR3 is CASSDLTGPQETQYF. DNA of the CDR3: TGTGCCAGCAGCGACCTTACTGGGCCTCAAGAGACCCAGTACTTC.

The V call is TRBV5-1, the J call TRBJ1-1, with 7 bases aligning to TRBD1. The CDR3 is 15 amino acids. Germline V gene sequence: CDR1 SGHRS, CDR2 YFSETQ. J was trimmed by 2 bases and V by 7 bases; bases with no gene match: 11. As DNA, the CDR3 is TGCGCCAGCCAAAATGGACGGACAGGAAACACTGAAGCTTTCTTT. As protein: CASQNGRTGNTEAFF. Supplemented by reference TRBV5-1 and TRBJ1-1, the full variable domain reads KAGVTQTPRYLIKTRGQQVTLSCSPISGHRSVSWYQQTPGQGLQFLFEYFSETQRNKGNFPGRFSGRQFSNSRSEMNVSTLELGDSALYLCASQNGRTGNTEAFFGQGTRLTVV.

The V and J genes are TRBV4-1 and TRBJ1-1, with a weak D call TRBD1 (6 bases). The germline V and J ends were trimmed by 5 bases and 2 bases, with 15 bases remaining between them. Germline V lookup: CDR1 MGHRA, CDR2 YSYEKL. The CDR3 runs to 15 residues. The CDR3 nucleotides are TGCGCCAGCAGCATACAGGGTGGGGGAAACACTGAAGCTTTCTTT. Translation gives CASSIQGGGNTEAFF.

This chain joins TRBV30 and TRBJ2-3; tentative D call: TRBD2 (5 bases). The CDR3 runs 14 residues. V was shortened by 0 bases and J by 2 bases, with 9 bases between the two germline ends. Germline V gives CDR1 GTSNPN, CDR2 SVGIG (reference sequence). The DNA for the CDR3 is TGTGCCTGGAGTGTACCCGGGGTCACAGATACGCAGTATTTT. It is translated as CAWSVPGVTDTQYF.